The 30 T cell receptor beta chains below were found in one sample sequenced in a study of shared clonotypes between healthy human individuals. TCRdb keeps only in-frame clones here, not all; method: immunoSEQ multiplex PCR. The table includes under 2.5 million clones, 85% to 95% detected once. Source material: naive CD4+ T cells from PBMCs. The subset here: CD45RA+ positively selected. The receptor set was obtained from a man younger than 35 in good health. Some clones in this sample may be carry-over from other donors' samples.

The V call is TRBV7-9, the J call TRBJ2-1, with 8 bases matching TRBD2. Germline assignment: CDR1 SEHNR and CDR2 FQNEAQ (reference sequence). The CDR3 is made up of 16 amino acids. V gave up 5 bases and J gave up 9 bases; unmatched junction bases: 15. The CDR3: CASSRRLALDVSEQFF. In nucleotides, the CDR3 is TGTGCCAGCAGCCGGCGACTAGCGTTAGATGTGTCTGAGCAGTTCTTC. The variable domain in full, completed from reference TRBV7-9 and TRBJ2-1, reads DTGVSQNPRHKITKRGQNVTFRCDPISEHNRLYWYRQTLGQGPEFLTYFQNEAQLEKSRLLSDRFSAERPKGSFSTLEIQRTEQGDSAMYLCASSRRLALDVSEQFFGPGTRLTVL.

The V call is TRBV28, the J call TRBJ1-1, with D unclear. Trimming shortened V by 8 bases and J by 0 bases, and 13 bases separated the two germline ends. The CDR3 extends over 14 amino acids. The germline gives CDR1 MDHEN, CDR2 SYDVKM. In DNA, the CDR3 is TGTGCCAGCGCCCGGCGGCGGGTGAACACTGAAGCTTTCTTT. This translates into CASARRRVNTEAFF.

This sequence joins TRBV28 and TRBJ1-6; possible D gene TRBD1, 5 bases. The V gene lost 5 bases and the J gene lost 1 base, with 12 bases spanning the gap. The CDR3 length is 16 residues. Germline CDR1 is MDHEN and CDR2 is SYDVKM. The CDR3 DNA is TGTGCCAGCAGTCCCCGGGGGGGTTCCTATAATTCACCCCTCCACTTT. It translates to CASSPRGGSYNSPLHF.

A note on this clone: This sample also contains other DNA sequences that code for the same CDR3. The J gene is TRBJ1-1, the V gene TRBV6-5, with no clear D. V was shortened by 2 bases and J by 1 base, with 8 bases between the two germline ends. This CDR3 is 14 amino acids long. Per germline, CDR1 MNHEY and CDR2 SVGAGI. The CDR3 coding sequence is TGTGCCAGCAGTTACAAGGGTACGAACACTGAAGCTTTCTTT. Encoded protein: CASSYKGTNTEAFF.

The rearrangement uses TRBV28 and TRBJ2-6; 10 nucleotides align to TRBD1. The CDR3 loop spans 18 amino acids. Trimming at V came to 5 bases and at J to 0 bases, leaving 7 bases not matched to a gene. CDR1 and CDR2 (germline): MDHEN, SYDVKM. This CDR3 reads CASSRRQGAASGANVLTF. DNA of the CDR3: TGTGCCAGCAGTCGAAGACAGGGGGCGGCCTCTGGGGCCAACGTCCTGACTTTC.

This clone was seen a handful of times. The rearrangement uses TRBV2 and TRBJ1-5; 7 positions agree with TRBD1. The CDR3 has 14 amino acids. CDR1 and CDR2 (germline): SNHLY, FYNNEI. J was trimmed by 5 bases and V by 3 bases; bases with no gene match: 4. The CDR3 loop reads CASSEGRGYQPQHF. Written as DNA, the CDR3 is TGTGCCAGCAGTGAGGGCAGGGGGTATCAGCCCCAGCATTTT.

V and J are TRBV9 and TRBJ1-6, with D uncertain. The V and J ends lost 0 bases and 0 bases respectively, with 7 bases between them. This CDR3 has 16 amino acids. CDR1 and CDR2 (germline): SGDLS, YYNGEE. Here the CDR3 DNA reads TGTGCCAGCAGCGTAGGGGCGAGCTCCTATAATTCACCCCTCCACTTT. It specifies CASSVGASSYNSPLHF.

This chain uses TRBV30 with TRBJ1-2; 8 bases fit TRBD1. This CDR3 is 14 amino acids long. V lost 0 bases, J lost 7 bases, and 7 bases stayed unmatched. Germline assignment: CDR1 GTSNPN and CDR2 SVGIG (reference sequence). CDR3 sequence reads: CAWSVVSGGRGYTF. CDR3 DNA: TGTGCCTGGAGTGTTGTTTCAGGGGGCCGTGGCTACACCTTC.

CDR3 sequence: CASNLAANSPLHF. The CDR3 coding sequence is TGTGCCAGCAATCTTGCGGCTAATTCACCCCTCCACTTT. The rearrangement uses TRBV2 and TRBJ1-6; D gene unclear. V was trimmed by 7 bases and J by 6 bases, leaving 10 bases between them. The germline V gene encodes CDR1 SNHLY and CDR2 FYNNEI. The CDR3 length is 13 residues.

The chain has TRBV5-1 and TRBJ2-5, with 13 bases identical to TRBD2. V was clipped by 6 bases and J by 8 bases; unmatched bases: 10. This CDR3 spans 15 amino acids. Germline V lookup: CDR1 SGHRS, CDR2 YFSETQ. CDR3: CASNPRLAGGPTQYF. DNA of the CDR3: TGCGCCAGCAACCCAAGACTAGCGGGAGGCCCAACCCAGTACTTC.

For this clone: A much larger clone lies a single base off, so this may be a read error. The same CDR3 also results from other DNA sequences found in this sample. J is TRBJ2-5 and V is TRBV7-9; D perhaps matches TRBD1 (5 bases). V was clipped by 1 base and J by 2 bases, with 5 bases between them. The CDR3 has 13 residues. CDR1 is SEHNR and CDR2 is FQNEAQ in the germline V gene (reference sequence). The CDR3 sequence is CASSLDRQETQYF. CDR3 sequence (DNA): TGTGCCAGCAGCTTAGACAGGCAAGAGACCCAGTACTTC.

CDR3 amino acids: CASSQRIIQPQHF. The CDR3, as DNA: TGTGCCAGCAGCCAGCGTATTATTCAGCCCCAGCATTTT. This rearrangement joins TRBV14 to TRBJ1-5; D is undetermined. The CDR3 has 13 amino acids. CDR1 and CDR2 (germline): SGHDN, FVKESK. The V and J ends lost 3 bases and 6 bases respectively, with 9 bases between them.

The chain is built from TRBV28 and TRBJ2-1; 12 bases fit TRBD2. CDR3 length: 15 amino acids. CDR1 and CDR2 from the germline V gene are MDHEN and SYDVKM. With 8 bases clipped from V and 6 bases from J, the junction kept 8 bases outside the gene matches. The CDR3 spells CASLAGGPLGNEQFF. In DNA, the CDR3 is TGTGCCAGCCTAGCGGGAGGGCCACTCGGCAATGAGCAGTTCTTC.

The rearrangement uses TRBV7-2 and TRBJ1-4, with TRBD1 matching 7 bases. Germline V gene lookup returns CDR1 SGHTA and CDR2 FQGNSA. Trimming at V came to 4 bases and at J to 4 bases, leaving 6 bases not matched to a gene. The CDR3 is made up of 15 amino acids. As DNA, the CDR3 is TGTGCCAGCAGCTGGGGGACAGTTTATAATGAAAAACTGTTTTTT. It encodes CASSWGTVYNEKLFF.

The CDR3 sequence: CASSLGQIMNTEAFF. In nucleotides, the CDR3 is TGCGCCAGCAGCCTCGGACAGATCATGAACACTGAAGCTTTCTTT. V is TRBV4-1 and J is TRBJ1-1; a weak D match, TRBD1 (6 bases). Germline values: CDR1 MGHRA, CDR2 YSYEKL. The CDR3 loop spans 15 amino acids. V was cut by 4 bases and J by 0 bases, with 12 bases left in between.

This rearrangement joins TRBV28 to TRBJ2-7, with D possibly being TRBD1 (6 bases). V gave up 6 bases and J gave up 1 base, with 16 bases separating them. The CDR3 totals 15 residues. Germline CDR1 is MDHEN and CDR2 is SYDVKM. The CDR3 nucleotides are TGTGCCAGCAGCTCTCCCGGGACAAATTCCTACGAGCAGTACTTC. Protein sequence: CASSSPGTNSYEQYF.

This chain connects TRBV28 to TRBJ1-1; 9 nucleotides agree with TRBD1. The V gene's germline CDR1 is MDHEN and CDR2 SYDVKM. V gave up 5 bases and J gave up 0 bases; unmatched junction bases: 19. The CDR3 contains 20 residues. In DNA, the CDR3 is TGTGCCAGCAGTATGATATATATCCCGGGACAGGGATATGTGAACACTGAAGCTTTCTTT. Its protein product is CASSMIYIPGQGYVNTEAFF.

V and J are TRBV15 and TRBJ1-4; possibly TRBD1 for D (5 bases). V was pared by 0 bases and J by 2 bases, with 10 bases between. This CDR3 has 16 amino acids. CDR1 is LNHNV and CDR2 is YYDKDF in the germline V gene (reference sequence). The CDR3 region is CATSRDPEGTNEKLFF. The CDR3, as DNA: TGTGCCACCAGCAGAGATCCGGAGGGGACTAATGAAAAACTGTTTTTT.

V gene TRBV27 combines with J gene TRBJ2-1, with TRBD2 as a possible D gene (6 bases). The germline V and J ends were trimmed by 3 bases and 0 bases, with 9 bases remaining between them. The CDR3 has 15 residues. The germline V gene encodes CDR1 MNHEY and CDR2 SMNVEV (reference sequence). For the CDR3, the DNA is TGTGCCAGCAGTTTTCGGGAGAGCTCCTACAATGAGCAGTTCTTC. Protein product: CASSFRESSYNEQFF.

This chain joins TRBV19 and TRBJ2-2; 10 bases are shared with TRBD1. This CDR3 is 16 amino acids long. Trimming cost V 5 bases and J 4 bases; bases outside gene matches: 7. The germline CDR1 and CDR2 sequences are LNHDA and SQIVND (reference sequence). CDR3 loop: CASSQPGQGTTGELFF. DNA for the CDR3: TGTGCCAGTAGTCAACCGGGACAGGGGACCACCGGGGAGCTGTTTTTT.

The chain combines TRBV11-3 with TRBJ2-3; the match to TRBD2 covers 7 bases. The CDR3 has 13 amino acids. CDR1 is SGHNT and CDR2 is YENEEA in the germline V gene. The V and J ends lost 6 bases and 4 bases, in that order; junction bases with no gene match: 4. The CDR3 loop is CASRPTSADTQYF. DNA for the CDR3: TGTGCCAGCAGACCAACTAGCGCAGATACGCAGTATTTT.

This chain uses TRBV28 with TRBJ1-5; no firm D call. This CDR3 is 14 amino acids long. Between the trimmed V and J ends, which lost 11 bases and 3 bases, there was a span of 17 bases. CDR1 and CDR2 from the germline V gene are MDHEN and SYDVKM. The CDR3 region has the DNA TGTGCCGCGACGGCAAGGAGGAACAATCAGCCCCAGCATTTT. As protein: CAATARRNNQPQHF.

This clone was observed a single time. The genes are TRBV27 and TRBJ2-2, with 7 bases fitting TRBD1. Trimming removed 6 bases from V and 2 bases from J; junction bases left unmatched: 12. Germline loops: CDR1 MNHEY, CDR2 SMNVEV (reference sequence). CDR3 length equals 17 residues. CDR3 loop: CASRGWGTDSNTGELFF. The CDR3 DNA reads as TGTGCCAGCAGGGGGTGGGGGACAGACAGTAACACCGGGGAGCTGTTTTTT.

The CDR3 is CASRWAGKRDGYTF. In DNA, the CDR3 is TGTGCCAGCAGATGGGCAGGGAAACGGGACGGCTACACCTTC. V is TRBV5-6 and J is TRBJ1-2; TRBD1 might be the D (5 bases). V was cut by 5 bases and J by 8 bases, with 19 bases left in between. The CDR3 is made up of 14 amino acids. The germline V gene has CDR1 SGHDT and CDR2 YYEEEE.

The CDR3 DNA reads as TGCGCCAGCAGCCAAGAGACCGGGAAAACTGAAGCTTTCTTT. Its translation is CASSQETGKTEAFF. The chain links TRBV4-1 to TRBJ1-1, with D uncertain. The CDR3 length is 14 residues. CDR1 and CDR2 (germline): MGHRA, YSYEKL. V was trimmed by 0 bases and J by 5 bases, leaving 10 bases between them.

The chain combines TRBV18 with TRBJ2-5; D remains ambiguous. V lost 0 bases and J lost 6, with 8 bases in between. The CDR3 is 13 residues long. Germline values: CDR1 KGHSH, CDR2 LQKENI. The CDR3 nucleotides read TGTGCCAGCTCACCACCGTTTATACAGACCCAGTACTTC. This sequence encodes CASSPPFIQTQYF. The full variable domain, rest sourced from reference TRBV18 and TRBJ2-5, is NAGVMQNPRHLVRRRGQEARLRCSPMKGHSHVYWYRQLPEEGLKFMVYLQKENIIDESGMPKERFSAEFPKEGPSILRIQQVVRGDSAAYFCASSPPFIQTQYFGPGTRLLVL.

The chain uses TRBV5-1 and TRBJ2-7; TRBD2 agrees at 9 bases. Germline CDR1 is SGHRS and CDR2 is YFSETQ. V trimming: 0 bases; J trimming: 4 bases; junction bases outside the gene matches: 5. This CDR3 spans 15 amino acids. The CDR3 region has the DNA TGCGCCAGCAGCTTGGGGCGCGGGAGGGTATACGAGCAGTACTTC. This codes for CASSLGRGRVYEQYF.

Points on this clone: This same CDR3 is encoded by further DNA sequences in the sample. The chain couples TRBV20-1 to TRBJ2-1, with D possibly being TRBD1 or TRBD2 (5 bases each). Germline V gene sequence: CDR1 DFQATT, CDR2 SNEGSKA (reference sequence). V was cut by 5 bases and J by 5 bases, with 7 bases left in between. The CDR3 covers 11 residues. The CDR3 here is CSARGHNEQFF. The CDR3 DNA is TGCAGTGCTCGGGGACACAATGAGCAGTTCTTC.

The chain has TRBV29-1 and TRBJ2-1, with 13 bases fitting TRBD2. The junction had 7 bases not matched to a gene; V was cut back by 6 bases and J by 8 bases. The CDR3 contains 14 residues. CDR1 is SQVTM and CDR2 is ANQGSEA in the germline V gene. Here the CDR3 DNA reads TGCAGCGTCCGAGGACTAGCGGGAGACGATGAGCAGTTCTTC. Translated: CSVRGLAGDDEQFF.

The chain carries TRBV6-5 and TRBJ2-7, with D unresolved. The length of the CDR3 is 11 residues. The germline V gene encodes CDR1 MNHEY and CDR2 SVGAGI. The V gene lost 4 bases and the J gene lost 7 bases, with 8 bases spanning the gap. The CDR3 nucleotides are TGTGCCAGCAGTTCCAAAGTGGAGCAGTACTTC. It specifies CASSSKVEQYF.